Listed below are T cell receptor beta chains from one sample, sequenced in a study of blood T cell repertoires in COVID-19. Sequencing was performed with immunoSEQ multiplex PCR; in TCRdb, only in-frame clones are kept and a portion is missing. The data show 150,000 or so clones, around 87% seen once. Sequencing input: peripheral blood. These receptors originate from a man between 18 and 29 years old with acute or convalescent COVID-19. The CDR3 runs from the conserved cysteine through the conserved F or W. The D gene is left open where the match is weak. Clone size is shown for a subset of rows, as once, few, many or a class of expanded clone.

TRBJ2-3,TRBD1,TRBV5-1,.,CASSLGQGKGTDTQYF,TGCGCCAGCAGCTTGGGACAGGGGAAGGGCACAGATACGCAGTATTTT
TRBJ2-6,.,TRBV28,.,CASSLLSSGANVLTF,TGTGCCAGCAGTTTGCTGAGCTCTGGGGCCAACGTCCTGACTTTC
TRBJ1-1,.,TRBV7-9,few,CASSLEVRGLTEAFF,TGTGCCAGCAGCTTAGAGGTCAGGGGCTTAACTGAAGCTTTCTTT
TRBJ1-1,.,TRBV30,.,CAWSVGRGNTEAFF,TGTGCCTGGAGTGTAGGCAGGGGGAACACTGAAGCTTTCTTT
TRBJ1-1,TRBD1,TRBV19,.,CAIDRGPNTEAFF,TGTGCCATTGACAGGGGGCCAAACACTGAAGCTTTCTTT
TRBJ1-5,.,TRBV19,.,CASSFGPNQPQHF,TGTGCCAGTAGTTTTGGGCCCAATCAGCCCCAGCATTTT
TRBJ2-1,TRBD2,TRBV30,.,CAWSVNFRGGSNGQFF,TGTGCCTGGAGTGTAAACTTCCGGGGGGGGTCCAATGGGCAGTTCTTC
TRBJ2-1,.,TRBV5-1,.,CASTVGGNEQFF,TGCGCCAGCACTGTGGGAGGCAATGAGCAGTTCTTC
TRBJ2-1,TRBD1,TRBV7-3,.,CASSLEGTGVEQFF,TGTGCCAGCAGCTTAGAGGGGACAGGGGTTGAGCAGTTCTTC
TRBJ2-7,.,TRBV10-3,.,CAISELDYEQYF,TGTGCCATCAGTGAGTTAGACTACGAGCAGTACTTC
TRBJ1-2,.,TRBV2,.,CASSVRGWEGYTF,TGTGCCAGCTCAGTTAGGGGATGGGAAGGCTACACCTTC
TRBJ2-3,TRBD2,TRBV5-4,once,CASSHSSGGTSTDTQYF,TGTGCCAGCAGCCACTCTAGCGGGGGGACTAGCACAGATACGCAGTATTTT
TRBJ2-3,.,TRBV29-1,.,CSVGVDTQYF,TGCAGCGTCGGGGTCGATACGCAGTATTTT
TRBJ2-1,.,TRBV6-4,.,CASSDHYTGNEQFF,TGTGCCAGCAGTGATCATTATACAGGGAACGAGCAGTTCTTC
TRBJ1-2,.,TRBV9,.,CASSVGNGNYGYTF,TGTGCCAGCAGCGTAGGAAACGGGAACTATGGCTACACCTTC
TRBJ2-1,TRBD2,TRBV24-1,.,CATSRASGGANHEQFF,TGTGCCACCAGTCGGGCTAGCGGGGGGGCAAATCATGAGCAGTTCTTC
TRBJ2-1,.,TRBV11-2,.,CASSLQGWYEQFF,TGTGCCAGCAGCTTACAGGGTTGGTATGAGCAGTTCTTC
TRBJ2-2,.,TRBV7-9,.,CASRPTSDTGELFF,TGTGCCAGCAGACCTACTAGTGACACCGGGGAGCTGTTTTTT
TRBJ1-2,.,TRBV6-5,.,CASRTTDHGYTF,TGTGCCAGCAGAACCACAGACCATGGCTACACCTTC
TRBJ2-5,.,TRBV27,.,CASDEGQRSQETQYF,TGTGCCAGCGACGAAGGACAGAGAAGTCAAGAGACCCAGTACTTC
TRBJ1-2,.,TRBV25-1,.,CASRGGADYGYTF,TGTGCCAGCAGGGGGGGAGCCGACTATGGCTACACCTTC
TRBJ2-5,.,TRBV29-1,.,CSGGGGTTRQETQYF,TGCAGCGGGGGTGGAGGAACTACAAGGCAAGAGACCCAGTACTTC
TRBJ2-5,.,TRBV2,.,CASSPGEKETQYF,TGTGCCAGCAGTCCAGGGGAGAAAGAGACCCAGTACTTC
TRBJ1-5,.,TRBV3-1/TRBV3-2,few,CASSQQGSGNQPQHF,TGTGCCAGCAGCCAACAGGGGTCTGGCAATCAGCCCCAGCATTTT
TRBJ1-6,TRBD1,TRBV28,.,CASTNRGFNSPLHF,TGTGCCAGCACCAACAGGGGTTTTAATTCACCCCTCCACTTT
TRBJ2-7,.,TRBV5-1,once,CASSGDGFYEQYF,TGCGCCAGCAGCGGAGACGGCTTCTACGAGCAGTACTTC
TRBJ1-6,.,TRBV7-9,.,CASSSAGANSPLHF,TGTGCCAGCAGCTCGGCGGGGGCCAATTCACCCCTCCACTTT
TRBJ1-2,TRBD1,TRBV6-5,.,CASSRDREGGYTF,TGTGCCAGCAGCCGGGACAGGGAGGGTGGCTACACCTTC
TRBJ1-1,TRBD1,TRBV6-5,.,CASSRQGVAFLAFF,TGTGCCAGCAGTCGACAGGGGGTCGCATTTTTAGCTTTCTTT
TRBJ1-5,.,TRBV7-9,.,CASSLEGGVGQPQHF,TGTGCCAGCAGCTTAGAGGGGGGGGTAGGGCAGCCCCAGCATTTT
TRBJ2-7,TRBD1,TRBV3-1/TRBV3-2,.,CASRSDRDRYEQYF,TGTGCCAGCAGGAGTGACAGGGATCGATACGAGCAGTACTTC
TRBJ1-3,.,TRBV10-1,once,CASSPGQNTIYF,TGCGCCAGCAGCCCTGGACAGAACACCATATATTTT
TRBJ1-5,.,TRBV2,.,CASSAGKQNQPQHF,TGTGCCAGCAGTGCGGGAAAACAAAATCAGCCCCAGCATTTT
TRBJ2-2,.,TRBV19,.,CASSILAGELFF,TGTGCCAGTAGTATTCTAGCCGGGGAGCTGTTTTTT
TRBJ1-5,.,TRBV24-1,once,CATSPANSNQPQHF,TGTGCCACCAGCCCCGCGAATAGCAATCAGCCCCAGCATTTT
TRBJ1-1,.,TRBV27,.,CASTSWGSTEAFF,TGTGCCAGCACCTCCTGGGGCAGCACTGAAGCTTTCTTT
TRBJ1-1,.,TRBV3-1/TRBV3-2,.,CASSQYPRMNTEAFF,TGTGCCAGCAGCCAATATCCTAGGATGAACACTGAAGCTTTCTTT
TRBJ2-4,.,TRBV7-3,once,CASSAAGSFNIQYF,TGTGCCAGCAGCGCCGCCGGGAGTTTCAATATTCAGTACTTC
TRBJ2-3,TRBD2,TRBV28,.,CASSLRSSGGASHTQYF,TGTGCCAGCAGTTTACGTTCTAGCGGGGGGGCTTCCCATACGCAGTATTTT
TRBJ1-1,.,TRBV27,.,CASSSPGLMNTEAFF,TGTGCCAGCAGTTCGCCGGGACTGATGAACACTGAAGCTTTCTTT
TRBJ2-5,.,TRBV3-1/TRBV3-2,.,CASSQEVGFASADETQYF,TGTGCCAGCAGCCAAGAAGTTGGTTTTGCTAGCGCGGATGAGACCCAGTACTTC
TRBJ1-6,TRBD1,TRBV30,.,CAWTVNRGRNSPLHF,TGTGCCTGGACCGTAAACAGGGGCAGAAATTCACCCCTCCACTTT
TRBJ2-3,TRBD2,TRBV7-9,.,CASSLVGGFTDTQYF,TGTGCCAGCAGCTTAGTGGGGGGGTTTACAGATACGCAGTATTTT
TRBJ1-1,TRBD1,TRBV5-1,.,CASSLEGTDTEAFF,TGCGCCAGCAGCTTGGAAGGGACAGACACTGAAGCTTTCTTT
TRBJ1-5,.,TRBV4-1,.,CASSQDPGNQPQHF,TGCGCCAGCAGCCAAGATCCGGGAAATCAGCCCCAGCATTTT